What follows describes a single T cell receptor (beta chain). Clones were read by immunoSEQ multiplex PCR, and TCRdb kept only the in-frame ones, dropping some. In the table there are around 2.1 million clones, 90% to 95% of which are singletons. This specimen comes from a study of shared clonotypes between healthy human individuals. Study information: Contributing individuals were two females and a few males aged 18 to 49.

CD8 cells classed as naive were CD45RO-negative and positively selected for CCR7, excluding terminally differentiated effector memory CD45RA+ cells. The CDR3 extends over 15 amino acids. The germline gives CDR1 SGHTA, CDR2 FQGNSA. The V segment lost 2 bases and the J segment 1 base; nucleotides outside the gene matches: 1. This clonotype was obtained from a man younger than 35 in good health. Some clones in this sample may be carry-over from other donors' samples. The sample was naive CD8+ T cells from PBMCs. This chain uses TRBV7-2 with TRBJ1-3, with 8 bases fitting TRBD1. The CDR3 nucleotides are TGTGCCAGCAGCTTATACAGGGGGTCTGGAAACACCATATATTTT. It encodes CASSLYRGSGNTIYF.